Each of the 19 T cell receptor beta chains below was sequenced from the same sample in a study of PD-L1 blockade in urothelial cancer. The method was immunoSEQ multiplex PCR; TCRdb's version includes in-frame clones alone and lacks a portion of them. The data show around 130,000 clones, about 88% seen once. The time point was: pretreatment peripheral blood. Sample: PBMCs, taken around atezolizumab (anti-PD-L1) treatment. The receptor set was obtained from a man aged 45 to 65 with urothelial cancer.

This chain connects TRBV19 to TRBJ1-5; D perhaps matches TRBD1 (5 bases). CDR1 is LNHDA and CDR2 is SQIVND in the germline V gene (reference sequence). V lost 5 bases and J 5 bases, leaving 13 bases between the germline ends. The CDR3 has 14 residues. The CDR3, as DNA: TGTGCCAGTAGTCCGGACAATCGCTATCAGCCCCAGCATTTT. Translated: CASSPDNRYQPQHF. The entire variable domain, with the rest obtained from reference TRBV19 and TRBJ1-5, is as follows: DGGITQSPKYLFRKEGQNVTLSCEQNLNHDAMYWYRQDPGQGLRLIYYSQIVNDFQKGDIAEGYSVSREKKESFPLTVTSAQKNPTAFYLCASSPDNRYQPQHFGDGTRLSIL.

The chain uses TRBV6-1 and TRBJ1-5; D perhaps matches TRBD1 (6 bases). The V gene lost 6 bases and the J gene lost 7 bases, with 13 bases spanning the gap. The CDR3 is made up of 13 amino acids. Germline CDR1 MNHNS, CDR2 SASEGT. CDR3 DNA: TGTGCCAGCAGATTGGACAGCCTGCAGCCCCAGCATTTT. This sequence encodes CASRLDSLQPQHF.

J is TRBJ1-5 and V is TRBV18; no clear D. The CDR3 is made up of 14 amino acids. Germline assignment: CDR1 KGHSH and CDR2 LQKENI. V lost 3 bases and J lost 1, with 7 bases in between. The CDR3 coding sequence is TGTGCCAGCTCACCGGCATCGAGCAATCAGCCCCAGCATTTT. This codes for CASSPASSNQPQHF.

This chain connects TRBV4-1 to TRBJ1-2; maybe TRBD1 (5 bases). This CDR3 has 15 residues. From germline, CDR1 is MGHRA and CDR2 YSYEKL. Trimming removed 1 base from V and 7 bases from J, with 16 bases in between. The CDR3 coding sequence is TGCGCCAGCAGCCAAGTAGGGTCCGGGGGAGCTGGCTACACCTTC. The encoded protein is CASSQVGSGGAGYTF.

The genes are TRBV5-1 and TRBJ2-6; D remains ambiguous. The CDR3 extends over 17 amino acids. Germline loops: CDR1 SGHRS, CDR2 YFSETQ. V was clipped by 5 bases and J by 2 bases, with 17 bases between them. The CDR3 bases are TGCGCCAGCAGACCTAGTGGCCACATGGCTGGGGCCAACGTCCTGACTTTC. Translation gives CASRPSGHMAGANVLTF.

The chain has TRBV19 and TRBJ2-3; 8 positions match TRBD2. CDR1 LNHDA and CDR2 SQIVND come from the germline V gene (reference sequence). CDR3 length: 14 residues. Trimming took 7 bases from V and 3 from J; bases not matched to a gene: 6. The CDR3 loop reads CASNPAGGTDTQYF. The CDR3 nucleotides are TGTGCCAGTAATCCCGCGGGAGGAACAGATACGCAGTATTTT. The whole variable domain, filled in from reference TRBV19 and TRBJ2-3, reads DGGITQSPKYLFRKEGQNVTLSCEQNLNHDAMYWYRQDPGQGLRLIYYSQIVNDFQKGDIAEGYSVSREKKESFPLTVTSAQKNPTAFYLCASNPAGGTDTQYFGPGTRLTVL.

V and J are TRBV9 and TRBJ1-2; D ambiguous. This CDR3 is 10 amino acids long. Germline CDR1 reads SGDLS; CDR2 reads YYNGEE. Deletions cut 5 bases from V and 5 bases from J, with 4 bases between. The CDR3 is CASRSYGYTF. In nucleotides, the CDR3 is TGTGCCAGCAGGAGTTATGGCTACACCTTC.

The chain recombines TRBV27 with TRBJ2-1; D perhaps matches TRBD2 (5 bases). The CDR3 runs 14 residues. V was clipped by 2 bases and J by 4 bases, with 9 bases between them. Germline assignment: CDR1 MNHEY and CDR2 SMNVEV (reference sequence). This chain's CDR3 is CASSLGSLYNEQFF. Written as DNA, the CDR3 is TGTGCCAGCAGTTTAGGGAGTTTGTACAATGAGCAGTTCTTC.

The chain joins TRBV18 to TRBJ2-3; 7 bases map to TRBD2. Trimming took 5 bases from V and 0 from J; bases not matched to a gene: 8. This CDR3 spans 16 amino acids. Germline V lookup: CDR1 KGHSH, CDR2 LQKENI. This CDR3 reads CASSGRLAASTDTQYF. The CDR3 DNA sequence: TGTGCCAGCTCAGGGAGGCTAGCGGCTAGCACAGATACGCAGTATTTT.

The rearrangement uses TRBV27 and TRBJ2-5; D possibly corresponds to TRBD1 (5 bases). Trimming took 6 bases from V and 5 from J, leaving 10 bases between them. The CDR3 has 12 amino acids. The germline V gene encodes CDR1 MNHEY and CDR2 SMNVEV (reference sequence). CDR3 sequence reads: CASRGKGETQYF. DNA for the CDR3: TGTGCCAGCAGGGGGAAGGGGGAGACCCAGTACTTC.

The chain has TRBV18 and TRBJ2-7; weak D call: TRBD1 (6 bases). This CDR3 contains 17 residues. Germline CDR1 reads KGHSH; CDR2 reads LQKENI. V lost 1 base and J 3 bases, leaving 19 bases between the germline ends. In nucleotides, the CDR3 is TGTGCCAGCTCACCACGTCAACTAGGGGGAATCAGCTACGAGCAGTACTTC. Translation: CASSPRQLGGISYEQYF.

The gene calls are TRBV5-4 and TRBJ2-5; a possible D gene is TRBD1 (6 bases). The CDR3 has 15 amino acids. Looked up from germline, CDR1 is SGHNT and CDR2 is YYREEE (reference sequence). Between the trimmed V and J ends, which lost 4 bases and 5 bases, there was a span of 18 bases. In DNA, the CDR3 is TGTGCCAGCAGCGCGTCAGGGGTCGTTCGGGAGACCCAGTACTTC. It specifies CASSASGVVRETQYF.

The CDR3 coding sequence is TGTGCCAGCAGCCTGACTAAAACCGGGACTAGCGGGTACAATGAGCAGTTCTTC. It is translated as CASSLTKTGTSGYNEQFF. The chain uses TRBV5-4 and TRBJ2-1; TRBD2 matches at 12 bases. Germline CDR1 and CDR2: SGHNT and YYREEE (reference sequence). V gave up 4 bases and J gave up 4 bases; unmatched junction bases: 12. This CDR3 contains 18 residues.

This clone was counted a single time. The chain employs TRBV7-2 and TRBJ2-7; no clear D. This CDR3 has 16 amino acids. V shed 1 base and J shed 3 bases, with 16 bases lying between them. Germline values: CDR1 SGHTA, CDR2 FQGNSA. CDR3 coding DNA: TGTGCCAGCAGCTTAGGCTGGGTGGCGGTTGACTACGAGCAGTACTTC. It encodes CASSLGWVAVDYEQYF.

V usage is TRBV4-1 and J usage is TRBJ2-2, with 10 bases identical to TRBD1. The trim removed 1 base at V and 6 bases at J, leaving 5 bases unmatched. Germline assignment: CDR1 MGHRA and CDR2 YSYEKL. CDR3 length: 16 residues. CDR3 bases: TGCGCCAGCAGCCAAGGGGGACAGGGGATTTCCGGGGAGCTGTTTTTT. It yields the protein CASSQGGQGISGELFF.

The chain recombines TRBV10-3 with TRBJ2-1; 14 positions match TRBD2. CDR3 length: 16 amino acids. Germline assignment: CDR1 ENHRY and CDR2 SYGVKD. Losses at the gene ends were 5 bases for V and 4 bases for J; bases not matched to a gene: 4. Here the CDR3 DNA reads TGTGCCATCAGTTCAGGGACTAGCGGGAGTTACAATGAGCAGTTCTTC. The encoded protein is CAISSGTSGSYNEQFF.

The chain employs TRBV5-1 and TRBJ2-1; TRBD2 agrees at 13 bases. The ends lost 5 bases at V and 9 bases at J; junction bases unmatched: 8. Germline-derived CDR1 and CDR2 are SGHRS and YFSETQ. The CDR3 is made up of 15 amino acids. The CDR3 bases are TGCGCCAGCAGGCGCGGGACTAGCGGGGTCTCTGAGCAGTTCTTC. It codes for CASRRGTSGVSEQFF.

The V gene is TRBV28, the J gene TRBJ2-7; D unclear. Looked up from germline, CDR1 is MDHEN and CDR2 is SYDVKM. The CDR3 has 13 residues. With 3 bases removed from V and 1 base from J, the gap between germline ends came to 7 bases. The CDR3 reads CASSFTVSYEQYF. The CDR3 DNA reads TGTGCCAGCAGTTTTACAGTATCCTACGAGCAGTACTTC.

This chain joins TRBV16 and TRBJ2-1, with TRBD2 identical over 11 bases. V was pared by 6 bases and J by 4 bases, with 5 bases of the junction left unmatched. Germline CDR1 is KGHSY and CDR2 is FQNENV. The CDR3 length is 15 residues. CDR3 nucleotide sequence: TGTGCCAGCAGACAGGCTAGCGGGAGGTACAATGAGCAGTTCTTC. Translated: CASRQASGRYNEQFF.